This TCR beta chain derives from a study of long-term antiretroviral therapy in people with HIV. Study conclusions and caveats: ART was followed by higher diversity that remained below transplant donor controls. HIV repertoire CDR3 lengths ranged less widely than those of controls. Clonal expansions arising prior to ART prevailed in the repertoire at every time point.

Every HIV-positive participant received treatment in the United States. An immunoSEQ assay, version v3.0, was performed at survey level. Sequenced by immunoSEQ multiplex PCR; TCRdb stores in-frame clones only, minus some. This table holds tens of thousands of clones, about 85% found once. The CDR3 is made up of 17 amino acids. Trimming took 2 bases from V and 0 from J, leaving 14 bases between them. Per germline, CDR1 ENHRY and CDR2 SYGVKD. This clone was found once. Its antigen is as yet unknown. The input for sequencing was unsorted PBMCs, taken 2.8 years before starting antiretroviral therapy. The chain is built from TRBV10-3 and TRBJ1-3; D is possibly TRBD1 (5 bases). The receptor comes from a woman in her twenties or thirties with HIV. The CDR3 nucleotides are TGTGCCATCAGTGAGGGTAGGGGCCTGAGCTCTGGAAACACCATATATTTT. Translated, it gives CAISEGRGLSSGNTIYF.